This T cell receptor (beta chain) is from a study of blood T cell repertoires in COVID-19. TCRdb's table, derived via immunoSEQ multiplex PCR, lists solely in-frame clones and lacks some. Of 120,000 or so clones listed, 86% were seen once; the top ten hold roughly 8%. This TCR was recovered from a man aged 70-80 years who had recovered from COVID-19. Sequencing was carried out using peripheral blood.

As DNA, the CDR3 is TGTGCCAGCAGCTTATTCCCGGGGAGGGACACTGAAGCTTTCTTT. This gives the protein CASSLFPGRDTEAFF. The chain links TRBV7-2 to TRBJ1-1; D unresolved. This CDR3 is 15 amino acids long. Per the germline V gene, CDR1 is SGHTA and CDR2 is FQGNSA. V was cut by 2 bases and J by 3 bases, with 13 bases left in between.